The following is a T cell receptor (beta chain) sequence with its context. Its cognate antigen is unknown. Trimming removed 1 base from V and 0 bases from J, with 10 bases in between. Germline V gene lookup returns CDR1 MGHRA and CDR2 YSYEKL. The CDR3 extends over 16 amino acids. A sample-barcoded 5' primer and a J-beta primer mix were used in a second PCR of roughly 6 to 11 cycles. TCRdb analysed the 5' RACE reads with MiXCR anew, one entry per CDR3 protein. Among hundreds of thousands of distinct CDR3 sequences listed, less than 30% were seen once. This sample stems from a study of blood T cells in healthy people across ages. Study-wide results and caveats: It was the long-lived donors that had more naive CD4+ cells and higher diversity than aged donors.

The sample comprised blood. The chain links TRBV4-1 to TRBJ2-1; D remains ambiguous. This TCR was sampled from a woman in her 70s in good health. This CDR3 reads CASSQVDIISYNEQFF. The DNA of the CDR3 is TGCGCCAGCAGCCAAGTGGATATAATCTCCTACAATGAGCAGTTCTTC.